The entry below describes one T cell receptor (beta chain). This entry belongs to a study of blood T cells in healthy people across ages. Germline V gene lookup returns CDR1 SGHAT and CDR2 FQDESV (reference sequence). There are 16 residues in the CDR3. V lost 5 bases to trimming and J lost 0 bases, with 14 bases between them. A J-beta primer mix and a sample-barcoded 5' primer were used in a second PCR of roughly 7 to 12 cycles. All samples gave at least 2.5 million CDR3-containing paired-end reads. TCRdb processed the 5' RACE reads anew with MiXCR; each CDR3 protein has one entry. Of approximately 490,000 distinct CDR3 sequences listed, less than 25% are singletons. The sample also formed part of further work on T cells of mothers and their children. From that study: Roughly 2.8 million TCR beta reads per child versus over 9 million per mother.

The sequence was collected from a boy younger than 18 in good health. V gene TRBV11-1 combines with J gene TRBJ2-1, with no clear D. The sequencing sample was made of blood. The CDR3 protein is CASSPLGVSSYNEQFF. In DNA form, the CDR3 reads TGTGCCAGCAGCCCCCTAGGCGTTAGCTCCTACAATGAGCAGTTCTTC. The variable domain in full, with the rest retrieved from reference TRBV11-1 and TRBJ2-1, is EAEVAQSPRYKITEKSQAVAFWCDPISGHATLYWYRQILGQGPELLVQFQDESVVDDSQLPKDRFSAERLKGVDSTLKIQPAELGDSAMYLCASSPLGVSSYNEQFFGPGTRLTVL.